Sequencing of this T cell receptor beta chain was carried out in a study of CD8 T cell repertoires and HIV-1 epitope variants. The overall study: T cells were cultured for 9 to 11 days with cytokines added on days 3 and 7.

Points from the study as a whole: The TAALDMSHF plasma variant had no responses, unlike KF9 (about 5 clonotypes) and HW9 (one).

Sequencing was performed with immunoSEQ multiplex PCR; in TCRdb, only in-frame clones are kept and a portion is missing. The sample contains a few thousand clones, about 67% of which appear only once. With regard to this clone: What it recognizes is unknown.

Per the germline V gene, CDR1 is MDHEN and CDR2 is SYDVKM. V trimming: 6 bases; J trimming: 2 bases; junction bases outside the gene matches: 10. CDR3 length: 16 residues. This receptor was taken from a male donor with HIV. V usage is TRBV28 and J usage is TRBJ2-3, with 8 bases identical to TRBD2. The sample taken for sequencing was cultured CD8+ T cells derived from PBMCs. CDR3: CASSLGGGFYTDTQYF. The CDR3, as DNA: TGTGCCAGCAGCCTCGGGGGGGGGTTCTACACAGATACGCAGTATTTT.